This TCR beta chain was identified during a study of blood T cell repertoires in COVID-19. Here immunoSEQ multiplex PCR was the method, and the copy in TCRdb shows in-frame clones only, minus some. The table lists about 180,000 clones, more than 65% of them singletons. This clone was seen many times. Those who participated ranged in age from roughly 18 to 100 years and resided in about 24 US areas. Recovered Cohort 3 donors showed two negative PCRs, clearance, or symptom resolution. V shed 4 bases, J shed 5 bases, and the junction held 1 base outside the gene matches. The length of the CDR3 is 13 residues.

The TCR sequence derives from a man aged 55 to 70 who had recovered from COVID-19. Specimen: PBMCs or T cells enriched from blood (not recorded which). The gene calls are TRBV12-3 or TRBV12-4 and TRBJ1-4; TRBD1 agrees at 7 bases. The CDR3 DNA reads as TGTGCCAGCAGTTCCAGGGGGAATGAAAAACTGTTTTTT. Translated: CASSSRGNEKLFF.